This T cell receptor beta chain comes out of a study of regulatory T cells in long-lasting Graves disease. This clonotype was seen many times. Its specificity is not known. Noted time point: newly diagnosed GD, antithyroid drugs for less than 3 months. The TCR library was made from RNA that had been extracted from PBMCs in TRIzol. Notes on the study in general: Graves' patients with persistent disease showed TCR diversity lower than patients newly diagnosed. TRBV28, TRBJ1-2 and TRBJ2-5 were favored in persistent disease.

Relying on iRepertoire HTBI primers and Arm-PCR of CDR3 regions, the team built TCR beta libraries. TCRdb reanalysed the multiplex PCR reads using MiXCR and keeps one entry per CDR3 protein. The data show 520,000 or so distinct CDR3 sequences, around 11% seen once. The CDR3 runs to 14 residues. Germline V lookup: CDR1 SGHAT, CDR2 FQNNGV. The V and J ends lost 5 bases and 10 bases, in that order; junction bases with no gene match: 7. These same records also appear under a second study, on T cells in Graves' hyperthyroidism and ophthalmopathy. That paper notes: Stable disease denoted Graves' hyperthyroidism without ophthalmopathy progression within 18 months. A set of HTBI primers served as the primers for a first-round RT-PCR of the TCR CDR3.

Sequencing used peripheral blood mononuclear cells (PBMCs), obtained at new diagnosis, from a patient treated with antithyroid drugs. The V and J genes are TRBV11-2 and TRBJ2-1; 11 bases line up with TRBD1. This receptor was obtained from a woman in her twenties or thirties with Graves disease. CDR3 sequence reads: CASSPGQGAREQFF. DNA of the CDR3: TGTGCCAGCAGCCCCGGACAGGGGGCTAGGGAGCAGTTCTTC.